This entry describes one T cell receptor beta chain. This clone came up a few times. Its antigen remains unidentified. No per-base quality is available; no much larger clone lies one base away. The CDR3 measures 15 amino acids from cysteine to phenylalanine. CDR3 DNA only is kept here, 45 bases in frame from base 1. The CDR1 and CDR2 encoded by the germline V gene (reference sequence) are LNHDA and SQIVND. Between the V and J ends, shortened by 5 bases and 11 bases respectively, the junction contains 22 bases. This entry belongs to a study of cytomegalovirus exposure and HLA in healthy donors (dated by TCRdb to 2017 to 2019). At the level of the whole study: In an earlier analysis of approximately 640 of the donors, 276 Gb of sequence data and 95 million to 130 million unique TCR beta sequences from approximately 180 million T cells were reported. Alongside the repertoire data, information on donor age, sex, ethnicity and CMV serostatus was compiled. The study combined high-throughput TCR immunosequencing, statistical association of individual TCRs with disease status, and machine learning to predict cytomegalovirus infection status. A later genetic analysis took genome-wide SNP genotypes for about 55% of the 666 donors and used that subset as a discovery cohort. Both class I and class II loci were covered by HLA typing, at four-digit resolution. A separate validation cohort of 100 to 150 different subjects was used in addition to the 666-subject first cohort. Across around 400 genotyped donors of the cohort, an average of roughly 200,000 unique TCR beta nucleotide sequences per donor were sequenced, and approximately 17% of those sequences were non-productive. To decide whether each TCR beta V gene segment behaved as functional or pseudogenic, an earlier analysis of fewer than 750 of the donors relied on high-throughput TCR beta sequencing. Around 320 gigabases of sequencing data and around 87 million unique TCR sequences were included in an early release covering roughly 600 HLA-typed donors. Among the roughly 400 genotyped donors, about 83% belonged to the genetic ancestry cluster associated with self-reported Caucasian donors. The study profiled the T cell repertoires of fewer than 850 subjects by immunosequencing and related them to cytomegalovirus serostatus. Roughly 5 DR-DQ haplotypes were treated as single units for association and clustering because of strong linkage in the cohort. The study aimed to test whether signatures of past pathogen exposure could be identified by cataloging public T cell receptors. In a later analysis, previously published TCR beta repertoires from 666 donors were re-analyzed and high-resolution HLA genotyping was added so that TCR occurrence patterns could be studied. Typing coverage varied by locus: roughly 629-640 donors for A, B, C, DRB1 and DQB1; 500 to 550 for DQA1; around 570 for DPA1; approximately 490 for DPB1. Every repertoire in the discovery cohort had been generated on one and the same sequencing platform. Rather than drawing on any new phenotypic data, the later analysis identified candidate immune exposures from TCR beta sequences and the way those sequences occurred across donors.

Points the paper makes about the study in general: A later analysis found that most CMV-associated TCR beta chains appeared HLA-restricted, with HLA associations seemingly driven largely by CMV exposure. Specific HLA alleles were associated with more than 15,000 TCR beta sequences at a false discovery rate of 0.05 in a later analysis. Across donors, most TCR sequences were observed very rarely, whereas some public TCRs were present in many individuals. A later analysis found that TCR association rates varied across HLA loci, with DRB1 alleles showing the most associated TCRs and HLA-C alleles the fewest. A few of the identified cytomegalovirus-associated TCR beta chains were confirmed in vitro to be specific for cytomegalovirus antigens. According to the authors, the approach could potentially be generalized to other disease states and immunological phenotypes. The presence/absence analyses assumed that sequencing depth was roughly uniform across donors, and that assumption may not be true. Because the 87-base-pair reads could not distinguish some IMGT-functional V segments, including TRBV6-2 and TRBV6-3, those segments were excluded. According to a later analysis, parvovirus B19, influenza, CMV and Epstein-Barr virus appeared linked to several top co-occurrence clusters. For the cohort, immune exposure information was limited to CMV serostatus. HLA typing was unavailable for some donors at each locus, so association tests used only the typed subset. A later genetic analysis reported fewer N-insertions in productive TCRs among donors in an Asian-associated ancestry cluster than the roughly 620-donor mean. In a later genetic analysis, a missense DCLRE1C variant was associated with V-gene and J-gene trimming of TCR beta chains, and the association was replicated in an independent cohort. An earlier analysis of some 560 of the donors showed that most TCR beta V segments appeared in productive rearrangements either about 90% or about 30% of the time, which broadly matched IMGT annotations. Cytomegalovirus status was reported to be diagnosed by the classifier with high specificity and sensitivity in both the original and validation cohorts. Strong co-occurrence of HLA alleles, especially DR and DQ, made assigning TCR associations to individual alleles difficult. Because counts were too low, seventeen rarely observed V segments, including chromosome 9 orphons, were excluded from the earlier analysis of under 650 of the donors. The sequencing pipeline was judged likely to have produced a cluster of highly shared sequence variants as a technical artifact. In a later analysis, HLA-associated TCR beta chains were found to be more clonally expanded and to have lower generation probabilities than equally common non-associated chains. In the study, about 150 TCR beta chains were listed as associated with cytomegalovirus. This cohort had only TCR beta chains sequenced, and the lack of alpha or paired-chain data limited which features could be detected. A further reported finding was that TCR beta sequences accurately predicted the HLA-A and HLA-B alleles for most subjects in the first cohort. Linkage disequilibrium might explain the correlated functional status among segregating V segments, but an unknown experimental factor could not be excluded.

Library construction relied on the immunoSEQ multiplex PCR assay. A mixture of 60 forward primers for TCR Vbeta segments and 13 reverse primers for TCR Jbeta segments was used in the multiplex PCR. The CDR3 region of rearranged TCR beta genes was amplified from genomic DNA by a multiplex PCR assay. On the Illumina HiSeq System, the amplified TCR beta libraries were sequenced as 87-base-pair reads. On the study's bioinformatics: A later analysis tallied roughly 76 million unique TCR beta chains across the 650 to 750 repertoires, and approximately 12 million of those chains were shared by two or more donors. To remove PCR and sequencing errors, raw reads were error-corrected and collapsed into unique sequences using a nearest-neighbor algorithm that merged closely related sequences. CDR3 sequences were aligned to IMGT reference sequences to assign V, D and J gene segments. Each retained sequence needed at least a six-nucleotide match to both a V gene segment and a J gene segment. A rearrangement was called productive if the CDR3 had no stop codons and remained in frame with V and J, and every other rearrangement was called non-productive. CDR3 was defined by IMGT convention, running from the second conserved V-encoded cysteine to the conserved J-encoded phenylalanine. The earlier analysis of more than 450 of the donors excluded sequences that lacked an unambiguous match to a single V gene segment. An earlier analysis of a few hundred of the donors called V segments functional above 56.7% productive rearrangements and segregating when the between-donor standard deviation exceeded 5%. A statistical classification framework was developed to diagnose cytomegalovirus status using the catalog of TCR beta chain sequences. V and J gene assignment, in a later analysis, came from comparing TCR nucleotide sequences with IMGT/GENE-DB human TR gene sequences. A later analysis assigned CDR3 sequences and most-parsimonious VDJ recombination scenarios with the TCRdist pipeline. In a later analysis, each TCR beta chain was defined by its CDR3 amino acid sequence together with its V-gene family, and reads lacking a unique V-gene family were excluded. In a later analysis, around 650 highly shared, low-generation-probability nucleotide sequences were removed to address suspected cross-contamination and a sequencing artifact. In a later analysis, a clonal expansion index for each public chain was calculated from normalized within-repertoire ranks of inferred template counts. A later analysis computed generation probabilities with a VDJ recombination model fitted to out-of-frame rearrangements, and checked the results against IGoR. In a later analysis, hypergeometric tests were used to score TCR-TCR, TCR-HLA and TCR-CMV co-occurrence, with a repertoire-size bias correction applied to TCR pairs. In a later analysis, false discovery rates were estimated by permuting HLA or CMV assignments 20 times. In a later analysis, co-occurring TCRs were grouped with DBSCAN, and TCRdist sequence similarity was added when clustering was performed within HLA-allele-positive subsets. Co-occurrence clustering excluded repertoires with fewer than 30,000 or more than 120,000 public chains, plus five with anomalous nucleotide sharing. TCRdb took this table from immuneACCESS and kept in-frame rearrangements with V and J called. Such tables lack part of the clones; where checked against another copy, unresolved V genes explain under half of the gap, and the rest is unexplained. Clonal size and the V and J genes are those of that table, whereas D and trimming came from the DNA. Within this sample are 36,000 or so clones, with approximately 82% of them counted one time only. The ten largest clones add up to 3.6% of the sample.

The cohort comprised more than 550 healthy bone marrow donors. Cohort members were all nominally healthy when sampled, although unrecorded immune exposures were likely present. The donor was CMV seronegative and was included in the group of about 350 seronegative cohort members. A peripheral blood sample was collected from each donor, and TCR beta sequencing was performed on peripheral blood mononuclear cells. Genomic DNA was extracted from the blood cell samples with the Qiagen DNeasy Blood Extraction Kit. The clonotype originates from a woman younger than 35 in good health and CMV-seronegative. The V gene is TRBV19 and the J gene is TRBJ1-5; TRBD1 is perhaps the D gene, given 6 matching bases. The specimen was PBMCs. Here is the DNA: TGTGCCAGTAGTTCCTCAATCCAGGGGTCGATAGCCCAGCATTTT. This sequence encodes CASSSSIQGSIAQHF.